These 19 T cell receptor beta chains came from one sample sequenced in a study of blood T cell repertoires in COVID-19. Method: immunoSEQ multiplex PCR; TCRdb's copy keeps in-frame clones and lacks some. Among approximately 300,000 clones, around nine tenths were seen once, and the ten largest hold approximately 11%. The sequenced material came from peripheral blood. The receptors come from a woman younger than 45 with COVID-19, enrolled during active disease.

The chain recombines TRBV5-1 with TRBJ2-2, with D perhaps TRBD1 (5 bases). Per the germline V gene, CDR1 is SGHRS and CDR2 is YFSETQ. Trimming took 0 bases from V and 3 from J, leaving 12 bases between them. The CDR3 consists of 16 residues. Here the CDR3 reads CASSLGDDSYTGELFF. CDR3 coding DNA: TGCGCCAGCAGCTTGGGGGATGACAGTTACACCGGGGAGCTGTTTTTT.

J is TRBJ1-1 and V is TRBV19; TRBD1 matches 10 bases. V was clipped by 6 bases and J by 3 bases; unmatched bases: 10. CDR1 and CDR2 from the germline V gene are LNHDA and SQIVND (reference sequence). The CDR3 is 16 amino acids. CDR3 in amino acids: CASRRMTGGKDTEAFF. CDR3 coding DNA: TGTGCCAGTAGAAGAATGACAGGGGGCAAGGACACTGAAGCTTTCTTT.

The chain uses TRBV7-9 and TRBJ1-4; 7 positions agree with TRBD1. Per the germline V gene, CDR1 is SEHNR and CDR2 is FQNEAQ (reference sequence). The V and J ends lost 3 bases and 6 bases, in that order; junction bases with no gene match: 7. The CDR3 has 15 amino acids. CDR3 in amino acids: CASSLAQGIDEKLFF. CDR3 in DNA: TGTGCCAGCAGCTTGGCACAGGGGATCGATGAAAAACTGTTTTTT.

This chain connects TRBV6-1 to TRBJ1-1; D unresolved. Trimming removed 2 bases from V and 3 bases from J, with 13 bases in between. The CDR3 is 15 residues long. Germline V lookup: CDR1 MNHNS, CDR2 SASEGT. As DNA, the CDR3 is TGTGCCAGCAGTGAAAATAGTGTGGTCCACACTGAAGCTTTCTTT. Residues: CASSENSVVHTEAFF.

Concerning this clone itself: A read error may produce the germline difference seen at one junction end. The CDR3: CASSEGAGGVRNTEAFF. The CDR3 bases are TGTGCCAGCAGCGAAGGAGCGGGGGGAGTACGGAACACTGAAGCTTTCTTT. This chain links TRBV6-1 with TRBJ1-1; the D gene is possibly TRBD1 (5 bases). Germline CDR1 and CDR2: MNHNS and SASEGT. The CDR3 spans 17 residues.

The chain has TRBV30 and TRBJ2-7; TRBD1 agrees at 9 bases. The V segment lost 2 bases and the J segment 7 bases; nucleotides outside the gene matches: 12. This CDR3 is 15 amino acids long. CDR1 and CDR2 from the germline V gene are GTSNPN and SVGIG (reference sequence). The CDR3 nucleotides are TGTGCCTGGAGTCAGGTTGGACAGGGGTTGGGAGAGCAGTACTTC. Its translation is CAWSQVGQGLGEQYF.

This chain joins TRBV4-3 and TRBJ2-1, with 8 bases aligning to TRBD2. Trimming cost V 1 base and J 2 bases; bases outside gene matches: 1. The CDR3 is 15 residues long. Germline V CDR1 and CDR2: LGHNA, YSLEER. CDR3 protein: CASSQGTSPYNEQFF. CDR3 DNA: TGCGCCAGCAGCCAAGGGACTAGCCCCTACAATGAGCAGTTCTTC.

The chain's CDR3 is CASGEISGNTIYF. The DNA for the CDR3 is TGTGCCAGCGGAGAAATCTCTGGAAACACCATATATTTT. The chain employs TRBV6-5 and TRBJ1-3; D ambiguous. The CDR3 runs 13 residues. Trimming took off 8 bases at V and 0 bases at J, with 8 bases between the two ends. Germline V gene data show CDR1 as MNHEY and CDR2 as SVGAGI.

The chain links TRBV2 to TRBJ1-1; 9 nucleotides line up with TRBD1. The CDR3 is 15 residues long. CDR1 and CDR2 from the germline V gene are SNHLY and FYNNEI. With V trimmed by 10 bases and J by 1 base, 10 bases remained unmatched. CDR3 sequence: CATYRDRARNTEAFF. The CDR3 DNA is TGTGCCACCTACCGGGACAGGGCTAGGAACACTGAAGCTTTCTTT.

The V gene is TRBV7-2, the J gene TRBJ2-3; 8 bases map to TRBD2. The CDR3 loop spans 15 amino acids. V shed 3 bases, J shed 4 bases, and the junction held 6 bases outside the gene matches. Germline values: CDR1 SGHTA, CDR2 FQGNSA. CDR3 DNA sequence: TGTGCCAGCAGCTTGAGCGGGAGAAGCGCAGATACGCAGTATTTT. Encoded protein: CASSLSGRSADTQYF.

In its sample, this clone was seen a few times. The rearrangement joins TRBV4-1 to TRBJ1-1, with D possibly being TRBD1 (5 bases). V was trimmed by 0 bases and J by 1 base, leaving 15 bases between them. The germline CDR1 and CDR2 sequences are MGHRA and YSYEKL. The CDR3 consists of 17 residues. The CDR3 loop reads CASSQDRSGGENTEAFF. The CDR3 nucleotides are TGCGCCAGCAGCCAAGATAGGAGCGGAGGGGAGAACACTGAAGCTTTCTTT.

The chain carries TRBV28 and TRBJ2-7, with a weak D call TRBD1 (6 bases). CDR1 is MDHEN and CDR2 is SYDVKM in the germline V gene. The V end lost 2 bases, the J end lost 2 bases, and 19 bases lay between the germline ends. CDR3 length equals 17 residues. CDR3 DNA: TGTGCCAGCAGTTTACCCACTAGTAGGGGGATTACCTACGAGCAGTACTTC. Translating it yields CASSLPTSRGITYEQYF.

The V gene is TRBV24-1, the J gene TRBJ1-6, with 9 bases matching TRBD1. V dropped 11 bases and J dropped 9; count of bases not matched to a gene: 13. The CDR3 consists of 15 residues. Germline CDR1 is KGHDR and CDR2 is SFDVKD. CDR3 bases: TGTGCCATTACAGGGGGCGCCGAGGTAGCTTCACCCCTCCACTTT. This encodes CAITGGAEVASPLHF.

This chain joins TRBV7-9 and TRBJ2-5, with D maybe TRBD1 (5 bases). This CDR3 is built from 13 residues. V was shortened by 5 bases and J by 9 bases, with 16 bases between the two germline ends. Germline assignment: CDR1 SEHNR and CDR2 FQNEAQ (reference sequence). CDR3 in amino acids: CASSPTAGWPQYF. The CDR3 nucleotides read TGTGCCAGCAGCCCGACAGCCGGATGGCCCCAGTACTTC.

V and J are TRBV27 and TRBJ1-6; D perhaps matches TRBD1 (5 bases). CDR1 and CDR2 from the germline V gene are MNHEY and SMNVEV (reference sequence). The CDR3 length is 16 residues. V was clipped by 5 bases and J by 0 bases, with 11 bases between them. CDR3: CASSVRVSSYNSPLHF. CDR3 nucleotide sequence: TGTGCCAGCAGTGTCAGGGTTAGCTCCTATAATTCACCCCTCCACTTT.

The chain uses TRBV7-9 and TRBJ2-7, with 10 nucleotides matching TRBD2. V dropped 5 bases and J dropped 5; count of bases not matched to a gene: 6. Germline V gene sequence: CDR1 SEHNR, CDR2 FQNEAQ (reference sequence). The CDR3 is 14 residues long. The CDR3 DNA reads TGTGCCAGCAGCCGTACCGGGACTAGCGACGAGCAGTACTTC. It yields the protein CASSRTGTSDEQYF.

This chain links TRBV27 with TRBJ2-1, with D maybe TRBD1 (5 bases). The CDR3 is 14 amino acids. The germline V gene encodes CDR1 MNHEY and CDR2 SMNVEV (reference sequence). V was cut by 4 bases and J by 9 bases, with 16 bases left in between. In nucleotides, the CDR3 is TGTGCCAGCAGTTCTTATGGGCAGGGTAGTGAGCAGTTCTTC. Its translation is CASSSYGQGSEQFF.

The genes are TRBV19 and TRBJ2-2; possible D gene TRBD1, 5 bases. Germline-derived CDR1 and CDR2 are LNHDA and SQIVND (reference sequence). V shed 5 bases and J shed 7 bases, with 11 bases lying between them. The CDR3 consists of 13 residues. The CDR3 DNA reads as TGTGCCAGTAGTTGGGGTAGGGGCGGGGAGCTGTTTTTT. Protein: CASSWGRGGELFF. Full variable domain (rest looked up from reference TRBV19 and TRBJ2-2): DGGITQSPKYLFRKEGQNVTLSCEQNLNHDAMYWYRQDPGQGLRLIYYSQIVNDFQKGDIAEGYSVSREKKESFPLTVTSAQKNPTAFYLCASSWGRGGELFFGEGSRLTVL.

CDR3 in DNA: TGTGCCAGCAGCTTAGCCCTTCGGGACAGTACCGTGGAGCAGTACTTC. This codes for CASSLALRDSTVEQYF. The chain is built from TRBV11-2 and TRBJ2-7, with 7 bases lining up with TRBD1. Germline CDR1 and CDR2: SGHAT and FQNNGV. Trimming removed 1 base from V and 7 bases from J; junction bases left unmatched: 13. The CDR3 has 16 amino acids.